This T cell receptor beta chain was sequenced in a study of regulatory T cells in long-lasting Graves disease. This clonotype turned up a few times. Its antigen is unidentified. A much larger clonotype is one base distant, so this may be a read error. General study findings and limits: TRBV28, TRBJ1-2 and TRBJ2-5 emerged as the favored segments in persistent disease.

According to the study, TCR beta libraries were built with iRepertoire HTBI primers and CDR3-region Arm-PCR. TCRdb passed the multiplex PCR reads through MiXCR, listing each CDR3 protein once. The sample has 350,000 to 400,000 distinct CDR3 sequences; around 15% are singletons. Time point: newly diagnosed GD, antithyroid drugs for less than 3 months. Generation of the TCR library employed RNA extracted from PBMCs. The CDR3 contains 13 residues. CDR1 SGHAT and CDR2 FQDESV come from the germline V gene (reference sequence). The sample was also linked to a second study, of T cells in Graves' hyperthyroidism and ophthalmopathy. From that report: For Graves' hyperthyroidism to be stable, ophthalmopathy could not progress within 18 months.

The material sequenced was peripheral blood mononuclear cells (PBMCs), taken at new diagnosis, from a patient treated with antithyroid drugs. The sequence was collected from a woman aged 18 to 35 with Graves disease. This chain connects TRBV11-1 to TRBJ1-6; the D is unclear. The CDR3 DNA follows: TGTGCCAGCAGCTTAACCGCCGATTCACCCCCCCACTTT. Residues: CASSLTADSPPHF.